Below are 30 T cell receptor beta chains sequenced from a single sample in a study of early stage breast cancer tumors. Here immunoSEQ multiplex PCR was the method, and the copy in TCRdb shows in-frame clones only, minus some. In the table there are under 13,000 clones, about four fifths of which are singletons. Sequenced material: breast tumor tissue. Receptors were obtained from a person aged 70 to 85 with breast cancer.

This chain joins TRBV4-1 and TRBJ1-5; TRBD1 matches 8 bases. Germline V gives CDR1 MGHRA, CDR2 YSYEKL. The CDR3 totals 15 residues. With 0 bases clipped from V and 5 bases from J, the junction kept 3 bases outside the gene matches. The CDR3 reads CASSQERQGYQPQHF. In nucleotides, the CDR3 is TGCGCCAGCAGCCAAGAACGACAGGGGTATCAGCCCCAGCATTTT.

By share, this clone ranks as medium-sized (0.01 to 0.1%). V usage is TRBV6-5 and J usage is TRBJ1-5; 8 bases fit TRBD1. Unmatched junction bases numbered 3, after V lost 0 bases and J lost 5 bases. The CDR3 is 15 residues long. Germline V gene data show CDR1 as MNHEY and CDR2 as SVGAGI. In nucleotides, the CDR3 is TGTGCCAGCAGTTACTCGTTCAGGGGGCATCAGCCCCAGCATTTT. The encoded protein is CASSYSFRGHQPQHF.

J is TRBJ2-2 and V is TRBV11-2, with 8 bases fitting TRBD1. V shed 0 bases, J shed 5 bases, and the junction held 8 bases outside the gene matches. Germline V lookup: CDR1 SGHAT, CDR2 FQNNGV. This CDR3 has 17 residues. Here the CDR3 reads CASSLDPGQGRTGELFF. CDR3 nucleotides: TGTGCCAGCAGCTTAGATCCCGGACAGGGAAGGACCGGGGAGCTGTTTTTT.

The V call is TRBV7-9, the J call TRBJ2-2; D is perhaps TRBD2 (5 bases). The germline gives CDR1 SEHNR, CDR2 FQNEAQ (reference sequence). The V end lost 0 bases, the J end lost 7 bases, and 9 bases lay between the germline ends. The CDR3 consists of 14 residues. CDR3: CASSLALEGGELFF. The CDR3 region has the DNA TGTGCCAGCAGCTTAGCGCTTGAGGGCGGGGAGCTGTTTTTT. The entire variable domain, with the rest obtained from reference TRBV7-9 and TRBJ2-2, is as follows: DTGVSQNPRHKITKRGQNVTFRCDPISEHNRLYWYRQTLGQGPEFLTYFQNEAQLEKSRLLSDRFSAERPKGSFSTLEIQRTEQGDSAMYLCASSLALEGGELFFGEGSRLTVL.

By frequency in the sample, this clone is large. The chain joins TRBV18 to TRBJ1-5; 7 bases match TRBD1. This CDR3 contains 13 residues. J gave up 3 bases and V 8 bases, and 4 bases lay outside the gene matches. From germline, CDR1 is KGHSH and CDR2 LQKENI. For the CDR3, the DNA is TGTGCCAGCCAGGGGGAGGTCAATCAGCCCCAGCATTTT. This sequence encodes CASQGEVNQPQHF.

The chain links TRBV19 to TRBJ1-1, with D perhaps TRBD1 (6 bases). V was pared by 6 bases and J by 5 bases, with 13 bases between. The CDR3 is made up of 13 amino acids. Per germline, CDR1 LNHDA and CDR2 SQIVND (reference sequence). The CDR3 DNA sequence: TGTGCCAGTAGCTCGACAGGTGGGACTGAAGCTTTCTTT. This translates into CASSSTGGTEAFF.

The rearrangement links TRBV18 to TRBJ2-1, with D possibly matching TRBD1 (6 bases). Deletions cut 0 bases from V and 9 bases from J, with 15 bases between. This CDR3 contains 15 residues. Germline assignment: CDR1 KGHSH and CDR2 LQKENI. The DNA of the CDR3 is TGTGCCAGCTCACCACCGGACCGGCTCAGGGGTGAGCAGTTCTTC. This encodes CASSPPDRLRGEQFF.

The table lists this clone with a count of one. The chain is built from TRBV28 and TRBJ2-5, with D perhaps TRBD2 (6 bases). CDR1 MDHEN and CDR2 SYDVKM come from the germline V gene. The CDR3 extends over 14 amino acids. The ends were cut back, 6 bases at V and 1 base at J, with 12 bases in the middle. In nucleotides, the CDR3 is TGTGCCAGCAGGCCCCGCGGGGCCCAAGAGACCCAGTACTTC. Protein: CASRPRGAQETQYF.

The chain uses TRBV2 and TRBJ2-5; 10 positions agree with TRBD2. The CDR3 has 13 amino acids. The germline gives CDR1 SNHLY, CDR2 FYNNEI. V gave up 8 bases and J gave up 4 bases; unmatched junction bases: 4. CDR3 loop: CASSRTSGETQYF. The CDR3 nucleotides read TGTGCCAGCTCGCGGACTAGCGGAGAGACCCAGTACTTC.

The J gene is TRBJ1-6, the V gene TRBV30, with a possible D match to TRBD1 (5 bases). Trimming removed 4 bases from V and 9 bases from J, with 16 bases in between. The CDR3 has 14 amino acids. Germline V CDR1 and CDR2: GTSNPN, SVGIG (reference sequence). CDR3 protein: CAWNSGRSGSPLHF. CDR3 in DNA: TGTGCCTGGAACTCAGGGAGGAGTGGTTCACCCCTCCACTTT.

V gene TRBV5-8 combines with J gene TRBJ2-2; the match to TRBD1 covers 12 bases. CDR1 is SGHTS and CDR2 is YDEGEE in the germline V gene. The V gene end was trimmed by 3 bases and the J gene end by 4 bases; junction bases not matched to a gene: 4. The CDR3 covers 16 residues. Here the CDR3 DNA reads TGTGCCAGCAGCTGGGGACAGGGGGCTGGCACCGGGGAGCTGTTTTTT. Its translation: CASSWGQGAGTGELFF.

This clone was picked up one time. The chain recombines TRBV12-2 with TRBJ2-7; the D call in the table, TRBD2, was not verified against the DNA. TRBV12-2 has pseudogene status. The CDR3 length is 15 residues. The CDR3 sequence: CASRLVERGGYEQYF. CDR3 bases: TGTGCAAGTCGCTTAGTGGAGCGGGGGGGCTACGAGCAGTACTTC.

This clone was seen a few times. The chain couples TRBV4-1 to TRBJ1-6; D is possibly TRBD1 (5 bases). The CDR3 runs 15 residues. Trimming left V 3 bases short and J 6 bases short, with 12 bases between. Germline CDR1 and CDR2: MGHRA and YSYEKL. DNA for the CDR3: TGCGCCAGCAGCCAGTGGGCAGGGCTTAATTCACCCCTCCACTTT. Its translation: CASSQWAGLNSPLHF.

CDR3: CASSLDRPYNSPLHF. CDR3 in DNA: TGCGCCAGCAGCCTGGACAGGCCCTATAATTCACCCCTCCACTTT. The gene calls are TRBV5-1 and TRBJ1-6, with 7 positions matching TRBD1. CDR1 and CDR2 (germline): SGHRS, YFSETQ. The CDR3 is 15 amino acids. Trimming cost V 4 bases and J 2 bases; bases outside gene matches: 3. Drawing the rest from reference TRBV5-1 and TRBJ1-6, the complete variable domain is KAGVTQTPRYLIKTRGQQVTLSCSPISGHRSVSWYQQTPGQGLQFLFEYFSETQRNKGNFPGRFSGRQFSNSRSEMNVSTLELGDSALYLCASSLDRPYNSPLHFGNGTRLTVT.

Worth noting for this clone: The junction and the germline gene differ at one end; a read error may be behind it. The genes are TRBV6-5 and TRBJ2-7; 8 bases align to TRBD1. The germline CDR1 and CDR2 sequences are MNHEY and SVGAGI. The CDR3 consists of 12 residues. The CDR3 is CASSYAGGIRHF. In DNA form, the CDR3 reads TGTGCCAGCAGTTACGCAGGGGGCATCCGGCACTTC.

This rearrangement joins TRBV5-4 to TRBJ2-6; D perhaps matches TRBD1 (5 bases). Trimming removed 4 bases at V and 2 bases at J, with 10 bases between. Germline V gene data show CDR1 as SGHNT and CDR2 as YYREEE (reference sequence). The CDR3 contains 15 residues. The CDR3 reads CASSPPGTGANVLTF. The CDR3 nucleotides are TGTGCCAGCAGCCCCCCAGGGACTGGGGCCAACGTCCTGACTTTC.

The chain recombines TRBV6-5 with TRBJ2-7, with 11 positions matching TRBD1. The CDR3 extends over 14 amino acids. V was pared by 7 bases and J by 4 bases, with 6 bases of the junction left unmatched. CDR1 MNHEY and CDR2 SVGAGI come from the germline V gene. The CDR3 DNA sequence: TGTGCCAGCACAGGACAGGGGGCGGCGTACGAGCAGTACTTC. This codes for CASTGQGAAYEQYF.

V usage is TRBV9 and J usage is TRBJ2-7, with 7 bases fitting TRBD1. V lost 3 bases to trimming and J lost 11 bases; unmatched junction nucleotides: 8. Germline V gene data show CDR1 as SGDLS and CDR2 as YYNGEE. There are 12 residues in the CDR3. The DNA for the CDR3 is TGTGCCAGCAGCGCCCTGTCAGGACAGGAGTACTTC. Protein sequence: CASSALSGQEYF.

This sequence joins TRBV29-1 and TRBJ2-3; 9 bases agree with TRBD1. V lost 7 bases, J lost 2 bases, and 7 bases stayed unmatched. There are 14 residues in the CDR3. Germline lookup yields CDR1 SQVTM and CDR2 ANQGSEA. The CDR3 sequence: CSGTGGEVTDTQYF. CDR3 DNA sequence: TGCAGCGGAACAGGGGGCGAGGTCACAGATACGCAGTATTTT.

This clone has only a few counts. The chain recombines TRBV7-6 with TRBJ2-7; possibly TRBD1 for D (6 bases). V dropped 5 bases and J dropped 5 bases, with 13 bases sitting between them. CDR3 length: 13 amino acids. Germline CDR1 and CDR2: SGHVS and FNYEAQ. The CDR3 sequence is CASSPTGGHEQYF. In DNA form, the CDR3 reads TGTGCCAGCAGCCCGACAGGAGGACACGAGCAGTACTTC.

The chain uses TRBV10-3 and TRBJ2-5; TRBD1 aligns across 8 bases. J gave up 5 bases and V 5 bases, and 7 bases lay outside the gene matches. Germline V gene lookup returns CDR1 ENHRY and CDR2 SYGVKD. The CDR3 spans 14 residues. CDR3 sequence reads: CAISRTGTDETQYF. The CDR3 DNA is TGTGCCATCAGTCGGACAGGGACCGACGAGACCCAGTACTTC.

This chain connects TRBV6-1 to TRBJ1-3, with 8 bases aligning to TRBD1. The CDR3 consists of 15 residues. CDR1 and CDR2 from the germline V gene are MNHNS and SASEGT. J lost 4 bases, V lost 3 bases, and 5 bases had no gene match. The CDR3 loop reads CASSEMTGVGNTIYF. The DNA for the CDR3 is TGTGCCAGCAGTGAGATGACAGGGGTCGGAAACACCATATATTTT.

V is TRBV19 and J is TRBJ1-4; D is undetermined. The germline V gene has CDR1 LNHDA and CDR2 SQIVND (reference sequence). The ends were cut back, 5 bases at V and 2 bases at J, with 9 bases in the middle. The CDR3 runs to 14 residues. The CDR3 loop reads CASSEATTNEKLFF. The CDR3 coding sequence is TGTGCCAGTAGTGAAGCAACGACTAATGAAAAACTGTTTTTT.

This clone was observed a few times. The chain joins TRBV11-2 to TRBJ2-2; 8 bases line up with TRBD1. The V segment lost 5 bases and the J segment 5 bases; nucleotides outside the gene matches: 4. CDR1 and CDR2 (germline): SGHAT, FQNNGV. The length of the CDR3 is 14 residues. In DNA, the CDR3 is TGTGCCAGCAGCCTAGGACAGGGAACCGGGGAGCTGTTTTTT. This codes for CASSLGQGTGELFF.

In this sample, this clone turned up once. V usage is TRBV21-1 and J usage is TRBJ1-4. TRBV21-1 is listed as a pseudogene. The CDR3 totals 14 residues. CDR3 DNA: TGTGCCAGCAGCCACGGGGGGCGGGGTGAAAAACTGTTTTTT. As protein: CASSHGGRGEKLFF.

This chain joins TRBV11-2 and TRBJ1-6; D is unclear. This CDR3 comprises 14 residues. Germline V CDR1 and CDR2: SGHAT, FQNNGV. V lost 3 bases and J 5 bases, leaving 8 bases between the germline ends. CDR3 residues: CASSFGIDNSPLHF. The CDR3 nucleotides read TGTGCCAGCAGCTTTGGCATCGATAATTCACCCCTCCACTTT.

This clone was counted between two and nine times. The rearrangement links TRBV4-2 to TRBJ2-7; 8 bases are shared with TRBD1. The length of the CDR3 is 14 residues. CDR1 and CDR2 (germline): LGHNA, YNFKEQ. The V gene end was trimmed by 4 bases and the J gene end by 5 bases; junction bases not matched to a gene: 7. The CDR3 reads CASSPGQGKDEQYF. The DNA of the CDR3 is TGTGCCAGCAGCCCTGGACAGGGAAAGGACGAGCAGTACTTC.

The chain combines TRBV6-1 with TRBJ2-1; a possible D gene is TRBD2 (6 bases). Germline-derived CDR1 and CDR2 are MNHNS and SASEGT. There are 13 residues in the CDR3. Trimming pared 6 bases from V and 6 bases from J, leaving 12 bases between. The CDR3 coding sequence is TGTGCCAGCAGAGCGGACTACCCCAATGAGCAGTTCTTC. It translates to CASRADYPNEQFF.

This clone was recorded only once. The chain joins TRBV6-6 to TRBJ2-5; 11 bases match TRBD2. In germline, CDR1 is MNHNY, CDR2 SVGAGI (reference sequence). Unmatched junction bases numbered 8, after V lost 6 bases and J lost 5 bases. The CDR3 extends over 15 amino acids. The CDR3 loop reads CASSGLAGLMETQYF. CDR3 DNA: TGTGCCAGCAGCGGACTAGCGGGCCTGATGGAGACCCAGTACTTC.

The chain combines TRBV10-3 with TRBJ1-5; 11 nucleotides line up with TRBD1. V shed 10 bases, J shed 5 bases, and the junction held 4 bases outside the gene matches. This CDR3 is 13 amino acids long. Germline V gene sequence: CDR1 ENHRY, CDR2 SYGVKD. CDR3 DNA: TGTGCCAGCGGGACAGGGGGTGATCAGCCCCAGCATTTT. Amino acids: CASGTGGDQPQHF.